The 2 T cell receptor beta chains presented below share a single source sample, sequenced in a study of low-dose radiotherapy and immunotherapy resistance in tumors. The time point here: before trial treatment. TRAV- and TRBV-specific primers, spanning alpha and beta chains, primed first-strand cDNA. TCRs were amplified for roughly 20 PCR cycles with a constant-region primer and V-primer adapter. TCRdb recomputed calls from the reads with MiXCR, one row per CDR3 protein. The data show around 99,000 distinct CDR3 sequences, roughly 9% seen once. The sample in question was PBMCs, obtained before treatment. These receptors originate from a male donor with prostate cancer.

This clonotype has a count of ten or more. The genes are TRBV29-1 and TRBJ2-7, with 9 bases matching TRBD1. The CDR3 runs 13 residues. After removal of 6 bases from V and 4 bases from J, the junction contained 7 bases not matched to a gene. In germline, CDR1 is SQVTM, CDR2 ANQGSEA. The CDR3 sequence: CSVAGTGPYEQYF. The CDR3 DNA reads TGCAGCGTCGCCGGGACAGGGCCATACGAGCAGTACTTC.

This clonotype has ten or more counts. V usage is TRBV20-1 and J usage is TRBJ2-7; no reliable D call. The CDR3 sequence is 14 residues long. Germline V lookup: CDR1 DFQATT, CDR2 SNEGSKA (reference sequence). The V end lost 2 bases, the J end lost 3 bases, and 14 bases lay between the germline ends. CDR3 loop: CSARFVDARYEQYF. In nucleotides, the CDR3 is TGCAGTGCTAGATTTGTGGACGCGCGCTACGAGCAGTACTTC.